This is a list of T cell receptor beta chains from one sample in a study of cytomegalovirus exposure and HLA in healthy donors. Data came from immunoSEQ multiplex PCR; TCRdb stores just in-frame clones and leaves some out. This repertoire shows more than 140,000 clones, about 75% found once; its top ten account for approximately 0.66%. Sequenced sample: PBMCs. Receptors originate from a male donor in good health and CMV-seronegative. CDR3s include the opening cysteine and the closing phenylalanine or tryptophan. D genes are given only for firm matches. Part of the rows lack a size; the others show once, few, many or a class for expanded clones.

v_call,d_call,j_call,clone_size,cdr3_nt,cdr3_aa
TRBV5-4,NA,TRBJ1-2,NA,TGTGCCAGCAACCGACGGCAGGGGATGAGGGTTGGCTACACCTTC,CASNRRQGMRVGYTF
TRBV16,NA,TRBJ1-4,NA,TGTGCCAGCAGCCCCCTAGCAACTAATGAAAAACTGTTTTTT,CASSPLATNEKLFF
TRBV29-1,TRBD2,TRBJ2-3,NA,TGCAGCGTAGGGAGGGGCGCAGATACGCAGTATTTT,CSVGRGADTQYF
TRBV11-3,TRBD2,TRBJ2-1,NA,TGTGCCAGCAGCTTGGGACTAGCGGCCTACAATGAGCAGTTCTTC,CASSLGLAAYNEQFF
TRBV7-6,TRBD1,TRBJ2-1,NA,TGTGCCAGCAGCTTCCTTGCTCCCGGGACAGGGACCCGGGATGAGCAGTTCTTC,CASSFLAPGTGTRDEQFF
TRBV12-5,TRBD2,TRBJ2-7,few,TGTGCGGATACTAGCGGGAGGGAGGGCGAGCAGTACTTC,CADTSGREGEQYF
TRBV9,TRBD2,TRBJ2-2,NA,TGTGCCAGCAGCGTAGATAGCGGGAGGGTCTTCGGGGAGCTGTTTTTT,CASSVDSGRVFGELFF
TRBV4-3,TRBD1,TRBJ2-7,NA,TGCGCCAGCAGCCAAGATTTGGGACAGGGCCTAGGAGAGCAGTACTTC,CASSQDLGQGLGEQYF
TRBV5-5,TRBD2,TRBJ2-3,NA,TGTGCCAGCAGCCGGTTATTTAGCGGGGGAGGCGCAGATACGCAGTATTTT,CASSRLFSGGGADTQYF
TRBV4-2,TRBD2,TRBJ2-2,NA,TGTGCCAGCAGCCCGGGACTAGCGGGAGGCCCGGGCACCGGGGAGCTGTTTTTT,CASSPGLAGGPGTGELFF
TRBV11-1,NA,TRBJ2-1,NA,TGTGCCAGCAGCCTCCTAGCGACGTCCTACAATGGGCAGTTCTTC,CASSLLATSYNGQFF
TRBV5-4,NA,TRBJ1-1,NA,TGTGCCAGCAGCCGACAGAACACTGAAGCTTTCTTT,CASSRQNTEAFF
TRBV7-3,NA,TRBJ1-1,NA,TGTGCCAGCAGCCCCCTTGAGACATCAGACACTGAAGCTTTCTTT,CASSPLETSDTEAFF
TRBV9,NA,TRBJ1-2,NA,TGTGCCAGCAGCGTAGGACTGACGAACTATGGCTACACCTTC,CASSVGLTNYGYTF
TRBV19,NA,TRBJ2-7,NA,TGTGCCAGTAGCGTCTCAGGGTATGGGTCCTACGAGCAGTACTTC,CASSVSGYGSYEQYF
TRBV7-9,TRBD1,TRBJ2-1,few,TGTTCCAGCAGCGCCCGGGACAGGGGTGACAATGAGCAGTTCTTC,CSSSARDRGDNEQFF
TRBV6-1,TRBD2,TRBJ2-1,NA,TGTGCCAGCAGGGGACTAGCGGGAGATCGGAATGAGCAGTTCTTC,CASRGLAGDRNEQFF
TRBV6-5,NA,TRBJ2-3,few,TGTGCCAGCAGACCGGGACTCTCCACAGATACGCAGTATTTT,CASRPGLSTDTQYF
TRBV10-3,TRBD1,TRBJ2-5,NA,TGTGCCATCAGGCCGGGACAGGAAGAGACCCAGTACTTC,CAIRPGQEETQYF
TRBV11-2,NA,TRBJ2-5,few,TGTGCCAGCAGCTTAGATCGAGAGACCCAGTACTTC,CASSLDRETQYF
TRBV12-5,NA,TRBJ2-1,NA,TGTGCTAGTGGGTCGGCCCCTAGGATCAATGAGCAGTTCTTC,CASGSAPRINEQFF
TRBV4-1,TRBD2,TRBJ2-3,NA,TGCGCCAGCAGCCAAGCTCTAGCGGGGAGCACAGATACGCAGTATTTT,CASSQALAGSTDTQYF
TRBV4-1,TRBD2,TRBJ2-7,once,TGCGCCAGCAGCCCTCTCCAGACTAGCGGTCCCTACGAGCAGTACTTC,CASSPLQTSGPYEQYF
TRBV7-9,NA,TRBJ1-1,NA,TGTGCCAGCAGCTTACCGGGACAACGAAACACTGAAGCTTTCTTT,CASSLPGQRNTEAFF
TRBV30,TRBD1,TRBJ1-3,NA,TGTGCCTGGAGTCCCTCCCGGGACAGGGGTTACCGGTGGGGAAACACCATATATTTT,CAWSPSRDRGYRWGNTIYF
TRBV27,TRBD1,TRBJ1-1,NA,TGTGCCAGCATGGGGTGGGACAGTGAAGCTTTCTTT,CASMGWDSEAFF
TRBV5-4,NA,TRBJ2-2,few,TGTGCCAGCAGCAGTAGGGGCACCGGGGAGCTGTTTTTT,CASSSRGTGELFF
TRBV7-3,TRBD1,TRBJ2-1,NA,TGTGCCAGCAGCTTAACGGGTGGACAGGAATACTACAATGAGCAGTTCTTC,CASSLTGGQEYYNEQFF
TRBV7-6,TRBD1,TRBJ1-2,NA,TGTGCCAGCAGCTCCCAGCCCGGACAGGCGGGGGGCTACACCTTC,CASSSQPGQAGGYTF
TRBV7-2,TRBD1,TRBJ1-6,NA,TGTGCCAGCAGCGGCCCGACAGGGGCCGGTTCACCCCTCCACTTT,CASSGPTGAGSPLHF
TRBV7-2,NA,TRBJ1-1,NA,TGTGCCAGCAGCTCGCGCCGCGGGAGTGGGTTTGAAGCTTTCTTT,CASSSRRGSGFEAFF
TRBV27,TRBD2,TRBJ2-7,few,TGTGCCAGCAGGGGACTAGCGGGAGATTACGAGCAGTACTTC,CASRGLAGDYEQYF
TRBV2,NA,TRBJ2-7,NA,TGTGCCAGCAGCCCCTTCCAGGCGGGCGGCTCCTACGAGCAGTACTTC,CASSPFQAGGSYEQYF
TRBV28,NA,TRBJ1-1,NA,TGTGCCAGCAGACCCGGGACAACGAACACTGAAGCTTTCTTT,CASRPGTTNTEAFF
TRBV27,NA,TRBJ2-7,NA,TGTGCCAGCACCCCGAGGGGGAAAAAGGGACCTTACGAGCAGTACTTC,CASTPRGKKGPYEQYF
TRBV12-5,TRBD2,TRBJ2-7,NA,TGTGCTAGTGGTTTGGGCGGGGGGTACGAGCAGTACTTC,CASGLGGGYEQYF
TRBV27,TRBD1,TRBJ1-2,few,TGTGCCAGCAGGGGGACAGGGGGCTATGGCTACACCTTC,CASRGTGGYGYTF
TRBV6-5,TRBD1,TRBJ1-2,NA,TGTGCCAGCAGTTACGATCCGGGGACAGGCTATGGCTACACCTTC,CASSYDPGTGYGYTF
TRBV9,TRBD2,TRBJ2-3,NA,TGTGCCAGCAGCCCGGGACTAGCCGGGGTTGGTACGCAGTATTTT,CASSPGLAGVGTQYF